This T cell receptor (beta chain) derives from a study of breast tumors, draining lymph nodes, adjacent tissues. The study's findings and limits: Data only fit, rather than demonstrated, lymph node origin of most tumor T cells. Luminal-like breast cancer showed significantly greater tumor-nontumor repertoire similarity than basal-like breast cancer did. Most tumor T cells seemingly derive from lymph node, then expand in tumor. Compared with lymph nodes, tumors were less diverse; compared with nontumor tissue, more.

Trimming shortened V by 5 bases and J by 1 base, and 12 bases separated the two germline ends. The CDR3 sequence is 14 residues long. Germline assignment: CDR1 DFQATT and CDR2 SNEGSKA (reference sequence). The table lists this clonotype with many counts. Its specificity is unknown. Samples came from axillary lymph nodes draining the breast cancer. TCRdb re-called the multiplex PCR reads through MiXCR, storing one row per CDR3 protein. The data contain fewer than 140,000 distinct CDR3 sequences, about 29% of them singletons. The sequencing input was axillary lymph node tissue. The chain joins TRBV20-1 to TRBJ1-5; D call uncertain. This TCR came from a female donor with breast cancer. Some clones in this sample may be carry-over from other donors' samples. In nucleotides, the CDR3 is TGCAGTGCTCCGAGACCCGACAGCAATCAGCCCCAGCATTTT. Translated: CSAPRPDSNQPQHF.